A selection of T cell receptor beta chains follows, all from one sample in a study of blood T cell repertoires in COVID-19. Sequenced by immunoSEQ multiplex PCR; TCRdb stores in-frame clones only, minus some. This sample has roughly 49,000 clones, with around 87% found just once. Sequencing was carried out using peripheral blood. These receptors came from a man aged 45-65 years with active COVID-19. Each CDR3 is given with its conserved first and last residue. D genes are given only for firm matches. Part of the rows lack a size; the others show once, few, many or a class for expanded clones.

>-|TRBJ1-2|-|TRBV24-1
TGTGCCACCCAGGACAGCAACTATGGCTACACCTTC
CATQDSNYGYTF
>-|TRBJ2-2|TRBD2|TRBV5-1
TGCGCCAGCAGCCCCGCGCGGGAGCCCACCGGGGAGCTGTTTTTT
CASSPAREPTGELFF
>few|TRBJ2-7|-|TRBV29-1
TGCAGCGTAGGCCCGGGCTACGAGCAGTACTTC
CSVGPGYEQYF
>-|TRBJ1-1|-|TRBV5-8
TGTGCCAGCAGCTTGGGTACTCTCTCTGTCGGCACTGAAGCTTTCTTT
CASSLGTLSVGTEAFF
>-|TRBJ2-7|TRBD1|TRBV27
TGTGCCAGCAGTTTATTTGGACAGGGGGGTTACGAGCAGTACTTC
CASSLFGQGGYEQYF
>-|TRBJ2-5|-|TRBV19
TGTGCCATTAGCCCGGGGTACCAAGAGACCCAGTACTTC
CAISPGYQETQYF
>-|TRBJ2-1|-|TRBV9
TGTGCCAGCTCGCCTAGCGTAAACAATGAGCAGTTCTTC
CASSPSVNNEQFF
>few|TRBJ1-2|-|TRBV20-1
TGCAGTGCTAGGTGGGCTGATGGCTACACCTTC
CSARWADGYTF
>-|TRBJ2-1|TRBD1|TRBV24-1
TGTGCCACCAGTGGACCGGGACAGGGGATGAGATTGGATGAGCAGTTCTTC
CATSGPGQGMRLDEQFF
>-|TRBJ2-1|TRBD2|TRBV7-9
TGTGCCAGCAGCTTATCTTGGGTAGCGGGAGGTCATGAGCAGTTCTTC
CASSLSWVAGGHEQFF
>-|TRBJ2-1|-|TRBV11-3
TGTGCCAGCAGCTCTATCAATGACAATGAGCAGTTCTTC
CASSSINDNEQFF
>-|TRBJ2-3|TRBD2|TRBV19
TGTGCCAGTAGCAACCTAGCGGGGGCTAGGGATACGCAGTATTTT
CASSNLAGARDTQYF
>-|TRBJ1-2|-|TRBV19
TGTGCCAGTAGTGGAAGCGGGGGGCACGGCTACACCTTC
CASSGSGGHGYTF
>-|TRBJ1-6|TRBD1|TRBV19
TGTGCCAGTAGAGGGACAGGTGGGAATTCACCCCTCCACTTT
CASRGTGGNSPLHF
>-|TRBJ1-1|TRBD1|TRBV2
TGTGCCAGCAGTCCACAGGGGGGGAACACTGAAGCTTTCTTT
CASSPQGGNTEAFF
>-|TRBJ1-1|-|TRBV11-3
TGTGCCAGCAGTAAACAGGTATACACTGAAGCTTTCTTT
CASSKQVYTEAFF
>-|TRBJ2-2|TRBD2|TRBV9
TGTGCCAGCAGCGTGCGACTAGCGGTTAACACCGGGGAGCTGTTTTTT
CASSVRLAVNTGELFF
>-|TRBJ2-2|-|TRBV9
TGTGCCAGCAGCGTATCGTGGACACCTAACACCGGGGAGCTGTTTTTT
CASSVSWTPNTGELFF
>-|TRBJ2-3|TRBD2|TRBV2
TGTGCCAGCAAGACTAGCGGGAGCACAGATACGCAGTATTTT
CASKTSGSTDTQYF
>-|TRBJ2-1|-|TRBV13
TGTGCCAGCAGCCCCCCGAGTCCTAGCTCCTACAATGAGCAGTTCTTC
CASSPPSPSSYNEQFF
>-|TRBJ2-1|-|TRBV6-2/TRBV6-3
TGTGCCAGCAGCAAGGAACAGGGAAGGCGGTTCTTC
CASSKEQGRRFF
>once|TRBJ1-3|-|TRBV9
TGTGCCAGCAGCGTAGGAACCGGCTCTGGAAACACCATATATTTT
CASSVGTGSGNTIYF
>-|TRBJ1-6|-|TRBV6-2/TRBV6-3
TGTGCCAGCAGTTATCGGGATGGGTCTAAAAATTCACCCCTCCACTTT
CASSYRDGSKNSPLHF
>-|TRBJ2-1|-|TRBV30
TGTGCCCCGGCGGACACTACCTCCTACAATGAGCAGTTCTTC
CAPADTTSYNEQFF
>-|TRBJ2-5|TRBD1|TRBV5-1
TGCGCCAGCAGCTTACAGGGGGACGGAGAGACCCAGTACTTC
CASSLQGDGETQYF
>-|TRBJ2-3|-|TRBV5-6
TGTGCCAGCAGCGGGGGGTCCCCGGGTACGCAGTATTTT
CASSGGSPGTQYF
>-|TRBJ2-1|-|TRBV6-5
TGTGCCAGCAGCATACAGGGTATCGATGAGCAGTTCTTC
CASSIQGIDEQFF
>-|TRBJ2-7|TRBD1|TRBV4-1
TGCGCCAGCAGCCAAGATGTTGGGACAGGTGACCACTACGAGCAGTACTTC
CASSQDVGTGDHYEQYF
>-|TRBJ2-4|TRBD1|TRBV30
TGTGCCTGGAGTGTACAGGGGGGCATTCAGTACTTC
CAWSVQGGIQYF
>once|TRBJ1-2|-|TRBV4-2
TGTGCCAGCAGCCCGCCCGGTAACTATGGCTACACCTTC
CASSPPGNYGYTF
>-|TRBJ1-2|TRBD1|TRBV6-5
TGTGCCAGCAGTTACGGGCAGGGGGGCGATGGCTACACCTTC
CASSYGQGGDGYTF
>-|TRBJ2-7|TRBD1|TRBV14
TGTGTCAGCAGCTTACGGACAGGGGGTAGCTTATACGAGCAGTACTTC
CVSSLRTGGSLYEQYF
>-|TRBJ2-7|-|TRBV5-1
TGCGCCAGCAGCTTCAGCGGGGACAACCTCTCCTACGAGCAGTACTTC
CASSFSGDNLSYEQYF
>-|TRBJ2-1|-|TRBV20-1
TGCAGTGCTAGTTGGGGTCGGGGCAATGAGCAGTTCTTC
CSASWGRGNEQFF
>-|TRBJ2-1|TRBD1|TRBV5-1
TGCGCCAGCAGCTTGGGAACAGGGGCTCACAATGAGCAGTTCTTC
CASSLGTGAHNEQFF